The 30 T cell receptor beta chains below all came from one sample that was sequenced in a study of long-term antiretroviral therapy in people with HIV. With survey level as its setting, the immunoSEQ assay was v3.0. Sequencing was performed with immunoSEQ multiplex PCR; in TCRdb, only in-frame clones are kept and a portion is missing. The data show about 16,000 clones, about 81% seen once. This specimen consisted of unsorted PBMCs, obtained about 3.3 years after starting antiretroviral therapy. The source is a woman in her thirties or forties with HIV.

V and J are TRBV7-2 and TRBJ1-1, with 7 nucleotides matching TRBD1. This CDR3 is built from 15 residues. Germline CDR1 SGHTA, CDR2 FQGNSA. The V gene end was trimmed by 1 base and the J gene end by 0 bases; junction bases not matched to a gene: 2. The CDR3 here is CASSLGTGLNTEAFF. The CDR3 DNA is TGTGCCAGCAGCTTAGGGACAGGACTGAACACTGAAGCTTTCTTT.

This clone was seen more than once but under ten times. This sequence joins TRBV4-1 and TRBJ1-1; possible D gene TRBD1, 5 bases. Germline V gene sequence: CDR1 MGHRA, CDR2 YSYEKL. The CDR3 spans 16 residues. The ends were cut back, 2 bases at V and 2 bases at J, with 15 bases in the middle. CDR3: CASSQSGAPVNTEAFF. Written as DNA, the CDR3 is TGCGCCAGCAGCCAATCTGGGGCCCCCGTAAACACTGAAGCTTTCTTT.

The chain employs TRBV7-9 and TRBJ1-2; D not certain. The CDR3 is made up of 15 amino acids. Germline V CDR1 and CDR2: SEHNR, FQNEAQ (reference sequence). Deletions cut 2 bases from V and 5 bases from J, with 15 bases between. The CDR3 DNA is TGTGCCAGCAGCTTATCAAGAGAGACTTTGTATGGCTACACCTTC. Its protein product is CASSLSRETLYGYTF. Combining the CDR3 with reference TRBV7-9 and TRBJ1-2 gives the whole variable domain DTGVSQNPRHKITKRGQNVTFRCDPISEHNRLYWYRQTLGQGPEFLTYFQNEAQLEKSRLLSDRFSAERPKGSFSTLEIQRTEQGDSAMYLCASSLSRETLYGYTFGSGTRLTVV.

This chain connects TRBV7-9 to TRBJ2-3, with 7 bases that match TRBD2. V trimming: 2 bases; J trimming: 4 bases; junction bases outside the gene matches: 9. The CDR3 is made up of 16 amino acids. Germline-derived CDR1 and CDR2 are SEHNR and FQNEAQ (reference sequence). CDR3 sequence (DNA): TGTGCCAGCAGCTTAAATTTCGGGGGGAGTGCAGATACGCAGTATTTT. Translation: CASSLNFGGSADTQYF. Complete variable domain (other parts from reference TRBV7-9 and TRBJ2-3): DTGVSQNPRHKITKRGQNVTFRCDPISEHNRLYWYRQTLGQGPEFLTYFQNEAQLEKSRLLSDRFSAERPKGSFSTLEIQRTEQGDSAMYLCASSLNFGGSADTQYFGPGTRLTVL.

The chain joins TRBV4-3 to TRBJ2-2; no firm D call. The CDR3 extends over 14 amino acids. Germline CDR1 reads LGHNA; CDR2 reads YSLEER. V gave up 4 bases and J gave up 1 base, with 7 bases separating them. CDR3 sequence (DNA): TGCGCCAGCAGCCCCATATTGAACACCGGGGAGCTGTTTTTT. Its protein is CASSPILNTGELFF.

This chain uses TRBV29-1 with TRBJ2-7; D gene uncertain. The CDR3 is 14 amino acids. CDR1 SQVTM and CDR2 ANQGSEA come from the germline V gene. V was clipped by 0 bases and J by 4 bases, with 13 bases between them. The DNA of the CDR3 is TGCAGCGTTGAAGACGAATACCCCGGATACGAGCAGTACTTC. Residues: CSVEDEYPGYEQYF.

The chain combines TRBV10-3 with TRBJ1-1; 10 bases match TRBD1. Trimming took 2 bases from V and 4 from J; bases not matched to a gene: 4. The CDR3 runs to 15 residues. Germline CDR1 and CDR2: ENHRY and SYGVKD. The CDR3 bases are TGTGCCATCAGTGAGGCTGACAGGGGGCCCACTGAAGCTTTCTTT. It codes for CAISEADRGPTEAFF.

The rearrangement uses TRBV2 and TRBJ1-6; D might be TRBD1 (5 bases). CDR3 length: 16 amino acids. V lost 6 bases and J 5 bases, leaving 17 bases between the germline ends. CDR1 and CDR2 from the germline V gene are SNHLY and FYNNEI. CDR3 protein: CASRHMGQGNNSPLHF. CDR3 in DNA: TGTGCCAGCAGGCACATGGGGCAGGGAAATAATTCACCCCTCCACTTT.

The chain couples TRBV7-7 to TRBJ2-5, with 7 bases fitting TRBD1. Trimming cost V 5 bases and J 5 bases; bases outside gene matches: 5. The CDR3 is made up of 13 amino acids. Germline-derived CDR1 and CDR2 are SSHAT and FNYEAQ (reference sequence). The DNA for the CDR3 is TGTGCCAGCAGCCCGGAACAGGGGGAGACCCAGTACTTC. Amino acids: CASSPEQGETQYF.

This sequence joins TRBV30 and TRBJ1-2; a weak D match, TRBD1 (5 bases). CDR3 length equals 16 residues. Trimming stripped 1 base from V and 1 base from J, with 16 bases between. Per the germline V gene, CDR1 is GTSNPN and CDR2 is SVGIG (reference sequence). The CDR3 sequence: CAWSGDYGSINYGYTF. The CDR3, as DNA: TGTGCCTGGAGTGGGGACTATGGGTCTATTAACTATGGCTACACCTTC.

The chain uses TRBV7-9 and TRBJ1-4; unclear D gene. Between the trimmed V and J ends, which lost 4 bases and 0 bases, there was a span of 12 bases. Germline CDR1 reads SEHNR; CDR2 reads FQNEAQ (reference sequence). The CDR3 spans 16 residues. CDR3 protein: CASSSNKGTTNEKLFF. The CDR3, as DNA: TGTGCCAGCAGCTCCAATAAAGGCACAACTAATGAAAAACTGTTTTTT.

This clone was picked up a small number of times. The CDR3 loop is CASSRINQPQHF. The CDR3 coding sequence is TGTGCCAGCAGCCGAATCAATCAGCCCCAGCATTTT. This chain connects TRBV5-8 to TRBJ1-5, with unresolved D. The CDR3 contains 12 residues. The germline CDR1 and CDR2 sequences are SGHTS and YDEGEE. Trimming removed 4 bases at V and 3 bases at J, with 5 bases between. Complete variable domain (other parts from reference TRBV5-8 and TRBJ1-5): EAGVTQSPTHLIKTRGQQATLRCSPISGHTSVYWYQQALGLGLQFLLWYDEGEERNRGNFPPRFSGRQFPNYSSELNVNALELEDSALYLCASSRINQPQHFGDGTRLSIL.

The sample holds one count of this clone. The chain uses TRBV7-9 and TRBJ2-5; D unclear. Germline values: CDR1 SEHNR, CDR2 FQNEAQ (reference sequence). Trimming cost V 5 bases and J 9 bases, with 19 bases left between them. The CDR3 has 14 residues. CDR3 region: CASSNSGPQTAQYF. In DNA, the CDR3 is TGTGCCAGCAGCAATAGTGGCCCTCAAACGGCCCAGTACTTC.

This chain uses TRBV9 with TRBJ1-6; a possible D gene is TRBD1 (6 bases). The CDR3 contains 16 residues. Germline V gives CDR1 SGDLS, CDR2 YYNGEE. Deletions cut 3 bases from V and 7 bases from J, with 17 bases between. For the CDR3, the DNA is TGTGCCAGCAGCGCCAACCCAGGGGAAAAGAATTCACCCCTCCACTTT. This gives the protein CASSANPGEKNSPLHF.

The chain has TRBV10-3 and TRBJ2-7; D unclear. Trimming removed 6 bases from V and 4 bases from J, with 7 bases in between. The CDR3 has 11 amino acids. From germline, CDR1 is ENHRY and CDR2 SYGVKD. The CDR3 reads CAISPSYEQYF. The CDR3, as DNA: TGTGCCATCAGCCCCTCGTACGAGCAGTACTTC.

The rearrangement uses TRBV25-1 and TRBJ1-2, with D uncertain. The CDR3 sequence is 13 residues long. Per the germline V gene, CDR1 is MGHDK and CDR2 is SYGVNS. V dropped 2 bases and J dropped 4 bases, with 8 bases sitting between them. DNA of the CDR3: TGTGCCAGCAGTGAAGGTTACAGCTATGGCTACACCTTC. Its protein product is CASSEGYSYGYTF.

This clone came up a few times. The V gene is TRBV5-1, the J gene TRBJ2-7; the D call may be TRBD1 or TRBD2 (5 bases each). This CDR3 has 14 amino acids. Germline V gene sequence: CDR1 SGHRS, CDR2 YFSETQ. V was shortened by 3 bases and J by 6 bases, with 16 bases between the two germline ends. The DNA of the CDR3 is TGCGCCAGCAGCTCCTCCAGCCGGGGCGGCGAGCAGTACTTC. Protein sequence: CASSSSSRGGEQYF. The variable domain in full, completed from reference TRBV5-1 and TRBJ2-7, reads KAGVTQTPRYLIKTRGQQVTLSCSPISGHRSVSWYQQTPGQGLQFLFEYFSETQRNKGNFPGRFSGRQFSNSRSEMNVSTLELGDSALYLCASSSSSRGGEQYFGPGTRLTVT.

V usage is TRBV4-3 and J usage is TRBJ1-5; D unresolved. Germline V gives CDR1 LGHNA, CDR2 YSLEER. The CDR3 runs to 16 residues. Trimming shortened V by 0 bases and J by 1 base, and 10 bases separated the two germline ends. The CDR3: CASSQDLGGSNQPQHF. As DNA, the CDR3 is TGCGCCAGCAGCCAAGATTTGGGAGGGAGCAATCAGCCCCAGCATTTT.

V and J are TRBV27 and TRBJ1-5; D uncertain. The CDR3 consists of 13 residues. From germline, CDR1 is MNHEY and CDR2 SMNVEV (reference sequence). Trimming pared 6 bases from V and 4 bases from J, leaving 10 bases between. The CDR3 here is CASRLTGNQPQHF. CDR3 DNA sequence: TGTGCCAGCAGATTAACGGGGAATCAGCCCCAGCATTTT.

The chain uses TRBV7-9 and TRBJ1-5; no clear D gene. Trimming cost V 2 bases and J 0 bases, with 8 bases left between them. The CDR3 sequence is 15 residues long. Per germline, CDR1 SEHNR and CDR2 FQNEAQ (reference sequence). The CDR3 reads CASSLQGHSNQPQHF. CDR3 nucleotides: TGTGCCAGCAGCTTACAAGGGCATAGCAATCAGCCCCAGCATTTT. The variable domain in full, with the rest retrieved from reference TRBV7-9 and TRBJ1-5, is DTGVSQNPRHKITKRGQNVTFRCDPISEHNRLYWYRQTLGQGPEFLTYFQNEAQLEKSRLLSDRFSAERPKGSFSTLEIQRTEQGDSAMYLCASSLQGHSNQPQHFGDGTRLSIL.

The chain couples TRBV5-1 to TRBJ1-4; 8 nucleotides align to TRBD1. This CDR3 spans 14 amino acids. J gave up 6 bases and V 3 bases, and 4 bases lay outside the gene matches. Germline V lookup: CDR1 SGHRS, CDR2 YFSETQ. The CDR3 DNA reads TGCGCCAGCAGCTACTTGACAGGGGATGAAAAACTGTTTTTT. Translating gives CASSYLTGDEKLFF.

This chain joins TRBV7-2 and TRBJ1-1; the D is unclear. Germline V CDR1 and CDR2: SGHTA, FQGNSA. The CDR3 is made up of 13 amino acids. Trimming removed 5 bases from V and 0 bases from J, with 7 bases in between. In nucleotides, the CDR3 is TGTGCCAGCAGCCCTACAATGAACACTGAAGCTTTCTTT. Its translation: CASSPTMNTEAFF. The full variable domain, completed using reference TRBV7-2 and TRBJ1-1, is GAGVSQSPSNKVTEKGKDVELRCDPISGHTALYWYRQSLGQGLEFLIYFQGNSAPDKSGLPSDRFSAERTGGSVSTLTIQRTQQEDSAVYLCASSPTMNTEAFFGQGTRLTVV.

The chain couples TRBV5-1 to TRBJ2-5; 11 bases are shared with TRBD1. The CDR3 is 16 amino acids. CDR1 is SGHRS and CDR2 is YFSETQ in the germline V gene. Germline trimming cut 2 bases from V and 0 bases from J; bases unmatched to any gene: 3. The CDR3 loop reads CASSLGTGGYQETQYF. In DNA form, the CDR3 reads TGCGCCAGCAGCTTAGGGACAGGGGGGTACCAAGAGACCCAGTACTTC.

The chain couples TRBV5-1 to TRBJ2-7; 9 bases line up with TRBD2. Per the germline V gene, CDR1 is SGHRS and CDR2 is YFSETQ. Unmatched junction bases numbered 6, after V lost 0 bases and J lost 2 bases. The CDR3 is 16 amino acids. The CDR3 sequence is CASSLDLRGGTYEQYF. The CDR3, as DNA: TGCGCCAGCAGCTTGGATTTGCGGGGGGGGACCTACGAGCAGTACTTC.

The chain is built from TRBV25-1 and TRBJ1-2; the match to TRBD1 covers 7 bases. There are 16 residues in the CDR3. J lost 3 bases, V lost 3 bases, and 10 bases had no gene match. Germline CDR1 MGHDK, CDR2 SYGVNS. In DNA, the CDR3 is TGTGCCAGCAGTGACAAATATCCGGGACAGCACTATGGCTACACCTTC. Its protein is CASSDKYPGQHYGYTF.

The chain joins TRBV10-3 to TRBJ2-2, with TRBD1 matching 8 bases. The CDR3 runs to 16 residues. Germline CDR1 ENHRY, CDR2 SYGVKD. The V gene end was trimmed by 6 bases and the J gene end by 1 base; junction bases not matched to a gene: 7. The CDR3: CAIRVSGTGNTGELFF. CDR3 in DNA: TGTGCCATCAGAGTATCCGGGACAGGGAACACCGGGGAGCTGTTTTTT.

This clone was seen only a few times. The gene calls are TRBV25-1 and TRBJ1-5, with TRBD1 identical over 8 bases. Looked up from germline, CDR1 is MGHDK and CDR2 is SYGVNS. J was trimmed by 7 bases and V by 3 bases; bases with no gene match: 8. The CDR3 totals 15 residues. CDR3 nucleotides: TGTGCCAGCAGTGAGACAGGGGAGATAGGCCAGCCCCAGCATTTT. It translates to CASSETGEIGQPQHF.

This clone was observed a handful of times. The chain employs TRBV7-2 and TRBJ2-3; D is unresolved. Germline CDR1 is SGHTA and CDR2 is FQGNSA. This CDR3 comprises 16 residues. V lost 5 bases, J lost 6 bases, and 21 bases lay in between. The CDR3 sequence is CASSLLWAEGADTQYF. CDR3 coding DNA: TGTGCCAGCAGCCTCCTCTGGGCGGAAGGTGCGGATACGCAGTATTTT.

The gene calls are TRBV5-1 and TRBJ1-2; maybe TRBD1 (6 bases). Trimming took 0 bases from V and 4 from J, leaving 19 bases between them. Per germline, CDR1 SGHRS and CDR2 YFSETQ. CDR3 length: 17 residues. The CDR3: CASSLEGAETGPYGYTF. The CDR3 bases are TGCGCCAGCAGCTTGGAAGGGGCCGAGACAGGACCCTATGGCTACACCTTC.

The V call is TRBV7-2, the J call TRBJ1-6, with 10 bases lining up with TRBD1. Germline CDR1 is SGHTA and CDR2 is FQGNSA. CDR3 length equals 17 residues. V shed 4 bases, J shed 5 bases, and the junction held 8 bases outside the gene matches. CDR3 loop: CASSSTGQGSHNSPLHF. The CDR3, as DNA: TGTGCCAGCAGCTCCACGGGACAGGGGTCTCATAATTCACCCCTCCACTTT.